One and the same sample provided the 30 T cell receptor beta chains below, sequenced in a study of T cell repertoires in cytomegalovirus infection. TCRdb processed the reads anew with MiXCR; each CDR3 protein has one entry. The data contain 560,000 or so distinct CDR3 sequences, more than 15% of them singletons. Sequencing was carried out using CD8+ T cells from PBMCs. Receptors originate from a human donor in good health (CMV status not recorded). Some clones in this sample may be carry-over from other donors' samples.

This clonotype was detected only a few times. The V and J genes are TRBV7-6 and TRBJ1-1; TRBD1 matches 7 bases. The V gene's germline CDR1 is SGHVS and CDR2 FNYEAQ. The J segment lost 10 bases and the V segment lost 6 bases, leaving 5 bases of the junction unmatched. There are 11 residues in the CDR3. The chain's CDR3 is CASRPQGPAFF. Written as DNA, the CDR3 is TGTGCCAGCAGACCACAGGGGCCAGCTTTCTTT.

The table lists this clonotype with many counts. This chain joins TRBV7-9 and TRBJ2-3, with 7 bases matching TRBD2. The CDR3 loop spans 17 amino acids. CDR1 and CDR2 (germline): SEHNR, FQNEAQ (reference sequence). V lost 4 bases to trimming and J lost 5 bases; unmatched junction nucleotides: 15. This CDR3 is CASSSGGEGRGRDTQYF. The CDR3 nucleotides read TGTGCCAGCAGCTCCGGCGGGGAGGGTCGAGGTAGAGATACGCAGTATTTT. Complete variable domain (other parts from reference TRBV7-9 and TRBJ2-3): DTGVSQNPRHKITKRGQNVTFRCDPISEHNRLYWYRQTLGQGPEFLTYFQNEAQLEKSRLLSDRFSAERPKGSFSTLEIQRTEQGDSAMYLCASSSGGEGRGRDTQYFGPGTRLTVL.

This clonotype showed up many times. The CDR3 region is CAISESNGGATDTQYF. CDR3 DNA sequence: TGTGCCATCAGTGAGTCCAACGGGGGGGCCACAGATACGCAGTATTTT. The genes are TRBV10-3 and TRBJ2-3, with 8 bases identical to TRBD2. This CDR3 has 16 residues. J lost 2 bases, V lost 0 bases, and 4 bases had no gene match. In germline, CDR1 is ENHRY, CDR2 SYGVKD.

This clonotype has more than one count but fewer than ten. This chain uses TRBV2 with TRBJ2-1; D possibly corresponds to TRBD1 (6 bases). Germline CDR1 SNHLY, CDR2 FYNNEI. This CDR3 spans 15 amino acids. The V and J ends lost 4 bases and 8 bases respectively, with 18 bases between them. The CDR3 here is CASSGNQGWGHEQFF. The DNA of the CDR3 is TGTGCCAGCAGTGGGAATCAGGGTTGGGGGCATGAGCAGTTCTTC.

About this clonotype itself: The final CDR3 position lacks the conserved phenylalanine or tryptophan, pointing to a likely read error. The chain is built from TRBV29-1 and TRBJ1-2; weak D call: TRBD1 (5 bases). The CDR3 runs 12 residues. V dropped 3 bases and J dropped 2 bases, with 7 bases sitting between them. Per the germline V gene, CDR1 is SQVTM and CDR2 is ANQGSEA. CDR3 residues: CSVDRGNYGYTL. The CDR3 nucleotides read TGCAGCGTTGACCGGGGGAACTATGGCTACACCTTA.

The chain links TRBV2 to TRBJ2-3; 8 bases align to TRBD2. CDR3 length equals 13 residues. Germline assignment: CDR1 SNHLY and CDR2 FYNNEI. Trimming took 6 bases from V and 6 from J; bases not matched to a gene: 5. The CDR3 DNA reads TGTGCCAGCAGGCGGGAGGCTTCGGATACGCAGTATTTT. Its translation is CASRREASDTQYF.

V gene TRBV6-1 combines with J gene TRBJ2-7; TRBD2 agrees at 10 bases. Germline lookup yields CDR1 MNHNS and CDR2 SASEGT. After removal of 5 bases from V and 5 bases from J, the junction contained 9 bases not matched to a gene. The CDR3 has 15 amino acids. The CDR3 here is CASSRSGGEYDEQYF. The DNA of the CDR3 is TGTGCCAGCAGTCGGAGCGGGGGGGAGTACGACGAGCAGTACTTC.

This chain uses TRBV27 with TRBJ2-3, with 9 bases that match TRBD2. The CDR3 spans 21 residues. Germline lookup yields CDR1 MNHEY and CDR2 SMNVEV (reference sequence). Trimming at V came to 8 bases and at J to 5 bases, leaving 29 bases not matched to a gene. This CDR3 reads CASGPRWPGSGRNLKQDTQYF. The CDR3 nucleotides are TGTGCCAGCGGACCCCGATGGCCAGGGAGCGGGAGGAACCTCAAACAAGATACGCAGTATTTT.

This clonotype has ten or more counts. V and J are TRBV27 and TRBJ2-3; 8 bases are shared with TRBD1. CDR3 length: 15 residues. Germline V gene sequence: CDR1 MNHEY, CDR2 SMNVEV (reference sequence). V gave up 3 bases and J gave up 2 bases; unmatched junction bases: 4. CDR3 region: CASSFRTGPTDTQYF. In nucleotides, the CDR3 is TGTGCCAGCAGTTTCCGGACAGGGCCCACAGATACGCAGTATTTT.

This clonotype appeared a few times. This chain uses TRBV29-1 with TRBJ2-1, with D tentatively TRBD1 (7 bases). Deletions cut 8 bases from V and 6 bases from J, with 23 bases between. The CDR3 is 15 residues long. Looked up from germline, CDR1 is SQVTM and CDR2 is ANQGSEA. The CDR3 region is CSHQGGAWDLNEQFF. CDR3 coding DNA: TGCAGCCATCAGGGGGGCGCCTGGGACCTCAATGAGCAGTTCTTC.

This clonotype was recorded many times. The genes are TRBV11-2 and TRBJ2-1; D is unresolved. CDR1 and CDR2 (germline): SGHAT, FQNNGV. This CDR3 region has 12 residues. Trimming pared 5 bases from V and 9 bases from J, leaving 11 bases between. The CDR3 region is CASSPARREQFF. The CDR3 region has the DNA TGTGCCAGCAGCCCAGCTCGGCGTGAGCAGTTCTTC.

The chain is built from TRBV5-4 and TRBJ1-4, with D hard to call. CDR1 and CDR2 (germline): SGHNT, YYREEE (reference sequence). V was clipped by 0 bases and J by 7 bases, with 16 bases between them. This CDR3 is 16 amino acids long. This chain's CDR3 is CASSLGGEGLGEKLFF. The CDR3 bases are TGTGCCAGCAGCTTGGGCGGAGAGGGATTGGGTGAAAAACTGTTTTTT.

The chain carries TRBV9 and TRBJ2-5; 9 nucleotides agree with TRBD1. The ends lost 3 bases at V and 3 bases at J; junction bases unmatched: 3. The CDR3 consists of 14 residues. Germline CDR1 and CDR2: SGDLS and YYNGEE. The CDR3: CASSAQGAKETQYF. The DNA of the CDR3 is TGTGCCAGCAGCGCACAGGGGGCAAAAGAGACCCAGTACTTC.

This rearrangement joins TRBV7-9 to TRBJ2-3; TRBD2 matches 7 bases. Losses at the gene ends were 5 bases for V and 2 bases for J; bases not matched to a gene: 7. Per germline, CDR1 SEHNR and CDR2 FQNEAQ (reference sequence). The CDR3 runs 15 residues. This CDR3 is CASSGGGDDTDTQYF. The CDR3 DNA follows: TGTGCCAGCAGCGGGGGGGGGGACGACACAGATACGCAGTATTTT.

The V gene is TRBV14, the J gene TRBJ2-5; 8 bases align to TRBD2. This CDR3 is built from 16 residues. Germline loops: CDR1 SGHDN, CDR2 FVKESK. V trimming: 1 base; J trimming: 4 bases; junction bases outside the gene matches: 8. CDR3 amino acids: CASSQGEREGRETQYF. CDR3 nucleotides: TGTGCCAGCAGCCAAGGGGAACGGGAGGGCCGAGAGACCCAGTACTTC. The whole variable domain, filled in from reference TRBV14 and TRBJ2-5, reads EAGVTQFPSHSVIEKGQTVTLRCDPISGHDNLYWYRRVMGKEIKFLLHFVKESKQDESGMPNNRFLAERTGGTYSTLKVQPAELEDSGVYFCASSQGEREGRETQYFGPGTRLLVL.

The chain carries TRBV18 and TRBJ1-5, with 7 bases that match TRBD1. Germline loops: CDR1 KGHSH, CDR2 LQKENI. Losses at the gene ends were 6 bases for V and 2 bases for J; bases not matched to a gene: 4. The CDR3 contains 14 residues. The CDR3 DNA reads as TGTGCCAGCTCCGACAGGGTACGCAATCAGCCCCAGCATTTT. This sequence encodes CASSDRVRNQPQHF.

This clonotype was picked up many times. The chain joins TRBV7-3 to TRBJ2-3, with D perhaps given as TRBD1 or TRBD2 (7 bases each). The CDR3 is 15 residues long. Per the germline V gene, CDR1 is SGHTA and CDR2 is FQGTGA. Trimming took 4 bases from V and 1 from J, leaving 12 bases between them. CDR3 bases: TGTGCCAGCAGCTCGTCAGGGGGGGGCACAGATACGCAGTATTTT. Protein sequence: CASSSSGGGTDTQYF.

The rearrangement uses TRBV12-3 or TRBV12-4 and TRBJ2-2, with 8 bases aligning to TRBD2. V gave up 1 base and J gave up 0 bases; unmatched junction bases: 1. This CDR3 has 16 amino acids. CDR3 protein: CASSLDGGANTGELFF. As DNA, the CDR3 is TGTGCCAGCAGTTTAGACGGGGGGGCGAACACCGGGGAGCTGTTTTTT.

This clonotype was observed at least ten times. CDR3 in amino acids: CASSLWPPSYEQYF. The CDR3 region has the DNA TGTGCCAGCAGCTTATGGCCTCCTTCCTACGAGCAGTACTTC. The genes are TRBV7-2 and TRBJ2-7; D not resolved. Between the trimmed V and J ends, which lost 2 bases and 1 base, there was a span of 9 bases. Germline CDR1 reads SGHTA; CDR2 reads FQGNSA. The CDR3 runs 14 residues.

This clonotype was counted many times. This CDR3 is CASSTGVNTEAFF. The CDR3 DNA is TGTGCCAGCAGCACAGGGGTGAACACTGAAGCTTTCTTT. The J gene is TRBJ1-1, the V gene TRBV7-9; 7 positions match TRBD1. The CDR3 totals 13 residues. Germline CDR1 SEHNR, CDR2 FQNEAQ (reference sequence). J was trimmed by 0 bases and V by 5 bases; bases with no gene match: 0.

This clonotype was observed at least ten times. The CDR3 DNA reads TGTGCCAGTAGTCTCGGGACAGGGTTTAGTGAGCAGTTCTTC. Its translation: CASSLGTGFSEQFF. V is TRBV19 and J is TRBJ2-1, with 9 bases fitting TRBD1. Trimming removed 5 bases from V and 9 bases from J; junction bases left unmatched: 8. Germline CDR1 is LNHDA and CDR2 is SQIVND (reference sequence). The CDR3 covers 14 residues. The full variable domain, completed using reference TRBV19 and TRBJ2-1, is DGGITQSPKYLFRKEGQNVTLSCEQNLNHDAMYWYRQDPGQGLRLIYYSQIVNDFQKGDIAEGYSVSREKKESFPLTVTSAQKNPTAFYLCASSLGTGFSEQFFGPGTRLTVL.

CDR3 nucleotide sequence: TGTGCCACCAGACAGAGCGACCAAGAGACCCAGTACTTC. It specifies CATRQSDQETQYF. The J gene is TRBJ2-5, the V gene TRBV7-9; possible D gene TRBD1, 5 bases. Trimming took 10 bases from V and 0 from J, leaving 12 bases between them. The CDR3 sequence is 13 residues long. Germline loops: CDR1 SEHNR, CDR2 FQNEAQ (reference sequence).

This clonotype was found many times. The gene calls are TRBV27 and TRBJ2-1, with 9 bases fitting TRBD2. Germline V lookup: CDR1 MNHEY, CDR2 SMNVEV (reference sequence). The CDR3 has 15 amino acids. Germline trimming cut 3 bases from V and 4 bases from J; bases unmatched to any gene: 4. In nucleotides, the CDR3 is TGTGCCAGCAGTTTGCGGGGGGGCCGATACAATGAGCAGTTCTTC. Its protein is CASSLRGGRYNEQFF.

This clonotype was picked up many times. This chain connects TRBV7-8 to TRBJ2-7; no clear D gene. Trimming shortened V by 1 base and J by 1 base, and 11 bases separated the two germline ends. The length of the CDR3 is 15 residues. Germline loops: CDR1 SGHVS, CDR2 FQNEAQ. CDR3 amino acids: CASSLVGPKSYEQYF. For the CDR3, the DNA is TGTGCCAGCAGCTTAGTAGGGCCTAAATCCTACGAGCAGTACTTC.

This clonotype was seen a handful of times. The chain employs TRBV19 and TRBJ2-7, with TRBD1 identical over 10 bases. Germline V gene sequence: CDR1 LNHDA, CDR2 SQIVND (reference sequence). The CDR3 spans 14 residues. The junction had 2 bases not matched to a gene; V was cut back by 3 bases and J by 3 bases. The CDR3 nucleotides are TGTGCCAGTAGTATGGGACAGGGGAGCTACGAGCAGTACTTC. As protein: CASSMGQGSYEQYF.

The V and J genes are TRBV3-1 and TRBJ1-1; perhaps TRBD1 as D (6 bases). Trimming stripped 0 bases from V and 1 base from J, with 12 bases between. CDR3 size: 16 residues. Germline CDR1 reads LGHDT; CDR2 reads YNNKEL (reference sequence). CDR3 sequence: CASSQDRGRRNTEAFF. The CDR3 DNA is TGTGCCAGCAGCCAAGACAGGGGCAGGAGGAACACTGAAGCTTTCTTT.

This clonotype was seen at least ten times. The chain combines TRBV7-6 with TRBJ2-2; TRBD1 aligns across 11 bases. Germline V gene data show CDR1 as SGHVS and CDR2 as FNYEAQ. This CDR3 contains 15 residues. After removal of 5 bases from V and 6 bases from J, the junction contained 5 bases not matched to a gene. As DNA, the CDR3 is TGTGCCAGCAGCCAATTGGGACAGGGGGCCGGGGAGCTGTTTTTT. This translates into CASSQLGQGAGELFF.

The chain links TRBV29-1 to TRBJ2-1; D possibly corresponds to TRBD1 (6 bases). CDR1 SQVTM and CDR2 ANQGSEA come from the germline V gene. The CDR3 totals 14 residues. V lost 7 bases and J lost 2, with 15 bases in between. The CDR3 loop is CSALHGGPYNEQFF. CDR3 DNA sequence: TGCAGCGCCTTACATGGGGGCCCCTACAATGAGCAGTTCTTC.

There are a few counts of this clonotype. The gene calls are TRBV24-1 and TRBJ2-3; D is perhaps TRBD1 (6 bases). The length of the CDR3 is 15 residues. V was shortened by 3 bases and J by 10 bases, with 19 bases between the two germline ends. Germline values: CDR1 KGHDR, CDR2 SFDVKD. The CDR3 spells CATSDPRTDPLAQYF. For the CDR3, the DNA is TGTGCCACCAGTGATCCTAGGACAGATCCCCTGGCGCAGTATTTT.

This clonotype came up a few times. V gene TRBV5-5 combines with J gene TRBJ2-7; maybe TRBD1 (5 bases). V was cut by 4 bases and J by 0 bases, with 20 bases left in between. The length of the CDR3 is 17 residues. Germline lookup yields CDR1 SGHKS and CDR2 YYEKEE (reference sequence). The CDR3 region has the DNA TGTGCCAGCAGCCCACATGGGCCAGGGTCCCTCTCCTACGAGCAGTACTTC. Translated, it gives CASSPHGPGSLSYEQYF.